This T cell receptor beta chain was sequenced for a study of T cells in Graves' hyperthyroidism and ophthalmopathy. Study information: Peripheral blood was acquired at first diagnosis, ahead of any therapy whatsoever. Study observations and caveats: Blood also carried most thyroid clonotypes expanded above 0.001. The model forecast ophthalmopathy, anticipating it by a median around 6.9 months before onset.

CDR3 length: 18 amino acids. Germline V gene sequence: CDR1 LGHNA, CDR2 YNFKEQ. Trimming removed 2 bases from V and 4 bases from J; junction bases left unmatched: 14. For the diagnoses, clinical symptoms, serum thyroxine and TRAb, thyroid ultrasound and orbital computed tomography were used. This clonotype was counted many times. What it recognizes is unknown. Researchers took RNA transcripts and amplified the TCR beta CDR3 regions from them. HTBI primers were used for first-round RT-PCR of the TCR CDR3. A single record per CDR3 protein comes from TCRdb applying MiXCR to the multiplex PCR reads. The table includes over 45,000 distinct CDR3 sequences, roughly 49% detected once.

Sequenced sample: blood. The source is a woman in her twenties or thirties with Graves' ophthalmopathy. This chain uses TRBV4-2 with TRBJ1-2; 9 bases fit TRBD1. The CDR3 loop is CASSQSSGQGTMVYGYTF. The CDR3 bases are TGTGCCAGCAGCCAATCCTCAGGACAGGGGACAATGGTCTATGGCTACACCTTC.